This T cell receptor (beta chain) is from a study of blood T cell repertoires in COVID-19. Assay: immunoSEQ multiplex PCR; the TCRdb copy retains only in-frame clones and omits some. The sample records over 120,000 clones, approximately 80% being singletons. The source material was peripheral blood. The receptor's source is a human donor in a cohort sampled during active COVID-19.

CDR3 nucleotides: TGTGCCAGCAGCGTCGGACAAGGTTTCTACAATGAGCAGTTCTTC. Encoded protein: CASSVGQGFYNEQFF. The rearrangement uses TRBV9 and TRBJ2-1; D is perhaps TRBD1 (5 bases). Germline V lookup: CDR1 SGDLS, CDR2 YYNGEE. This CDR3 contains 15 residues. The V end lost 2 bases, the J end lost 3 bases, and 12 bases lay between the germline ends.